The rows below give T cell receptor beta chains drawn from one sample of a study of Ad26.COV2.S vaccination and SARS-CoV-2 variants. Method: immunoSEQ multiplex PCR; TCRdb's copy keeps in-frame clones and lacks some. Among 410,000 or so clones listed, roughly 90% were seen once. Sequenced here: peripheral blood, sampled in a trial of Ad26.COV2.S vaccine versus placebo. The receptors shown here come from a person between 18 and 65 years old who received the Ad26.COV2.S COVID-19 vaccine or a placebo. Each CDR3 is given with its conserved first and last residue. D genes are given only for firm matches. Some rows have no size entry. The others give once, few or many, or a class for an expanded clone.

D: TRBD1; J: TRBJ2-7; size: NA; V: TRBV5-8; CDR3: CASSLVGQGVHEQYF; DNA: TGTGCCAGCAGCTTGGTGGGACAGGGGGTCCACGAGCAGTACTTC
D: TRBD2; J: TRBJ2-5; size: NA; V: TRBV27; CDR3: CASSFRAGRGETQYF; DNA: TGTGCCAGCAGTTTTCGGGCAGGGAGGGGAGAGACCCAGTACTTC
D: TRBD2; J: TRBJ2-2; size: NA; V: TRBV7-3; CDR3: CASRFRTGGAGELFF; DNA: TGTGCCAGCAGGTTCAGGACGGGAGGGGCCGGGGAGCTGTTTTTT
D: NA; J: TRBJ2-3; size: NA; V: TRBV3-1/TRBV3-2; CDR3: CASGRGLDTQYF; DNA: TGTGCCAGCGGGAGGGGGCTGGATACGCAGTATTTT
D: NA; J: TRBJ2-2; size: NA; V: TRBV5-1; CDR3: CASSLTRPNTGELFF; DNA: TGCGCCAGCAGCTTGACGAGACCGAACACCGGGGAGCTGTTTTTT
D: TRBD2; J: TRBJ2-2; size: NA; V: TRBV4-1; CDR3: CASSPLAGGLATNTGELFF; DNA: TGCGCCAGCAGCCCACTAGCGGGAGGACTTGCTACGAACACCGGGGAGCTGTTTTTT
D: TRBD1; J: TRBJ2-7; size: NA; V: TRBV5-1; CDR3: CASSPGTGVSYEQYF; DNA: TGCGCCAGCAGCCCCGGGACAGGGGTATCCTACGAGCAGTACTTC
D: NA; J: TRBJ1-5; size: NA; V: TRBV27; CDR3: CASSFINQPQHF; DNA: TGTGCCAGCAGTTTTATCAATCAGCCCCAGCATTTT
D: TRBD2; J: TRBJ2-3; size: NA; V: TRBV5-1; CDR3: CASSLGVAGRTDTQYF; DNA: TGCGCCAGCAGCTTGGGGGTAGCGGGCCGCACAGATACGCAGTATTTT
D: TRBD1; J: TRBJ1-3; size: NA; V: TRBV5-1; CDR3: CASSFGGQGPSGNTIYF; DNA: TGCGCCAGCAGCTTTGGGGGACAGGGCCCCTCTGGAAACACCATATATTTT
D: NA; J: TRBJ2-7; size: NA; V: TRBV21-1; CDR3: CASSKGIWIYEQYF; DNA: TGTGCCAGCAGCAAAGGTATATGGATTTACGAGCAGTACTTC
D: NA; J: TRBJ2-3; size: NA; V: TRBV6-5; CDR3: CASSLNPSTDTQYF; DNA: TGTGCCAGCAGCCTCAATCCTAGCACAGATACGCAGTATTTT
D: TRBD2; J: TRBJ2-7; size: NA; V: TRBV7-9; CDR3: CASSSTSGSYEQYF; DNA: TGTGCCAGCAGCTCGACTAGCGGGTCCTACGAGCAGTACTTC
D: NA; J: TRBJ2-7; size: NA; V: TRBV15; CDR3: CATSSDDGPSSYEQYF; DNA: TGTGCCACCAGCAGTGACGACGGGCCGAGCTCCTACGAGCAGTACTTC
D: TRBD1; J: TRBJ1-4; size: NA; V: TRBV5-4; CDR3: CASSRTGLGEKLFF; DNA: TGTGCCAGCAGCCGGACAGGATTAGGTGAAAAACTGTTTTTT
D: NA; J: TRBJ2-7; size: NA; V: TRBV4-2; CDR3: CASSQGRGSREQYF; DNA: TGTGCCAGCAGCCAAGGGAGGGGTTCACGGGAGCAGTACTTC
D: NA; J: TRBJ2-3; size: NA; V: TRBV30; CDR3: CAWTPGYTQYF; DNA: TGTGCCTGGACCCCGGGGTATACGCAGTATTTT
D: TRBD1; J: TRBJ2-7; size: NA; V: TRBV27; CDR3: CASSLFGTAYEQYF; DNA: TGTGCCAGCAGTTTATTCGGGACAGCCTACGAGCAGTACTTC
D: NA; J: TRBJ1-6; size: few; V: TRBV4-3; CDR3: CASSPDRRDNSPLHF; DNA: TGCGCCAGCAGTCCAGACAGGCGGGATAATTCACCCCTCCACTTT
D: TRBD1; J: TRBJ1-5; size: NA; V: TRBV28; CDR3: CASRPGTGYSNQPQHF; DNA: TGTGCCAGCAGACCAGGGACAGGGTATAGCAATCAGCCCCAGCATTTT
D: NA; J: TRBJ2-5; size: NA; V: TRBV5-4; CDR3: CASSLAGAGRETQYF; DNA: TGTGCCAGCAGCTTGGCCGGTGCAGGGAGAGAGACCCAGTACTTC
D: NA; J: TRBJ1-1; size: NA; V: TRBV6-4; CDR3: CASSIKKNTEAFF; DNA: TGTGCCAGCAGTATCAAAAAGAACACTGAAGCTTTCTTT
D: NA; J: TRBJ2-5; size: NA; V: TRBV5-1; CDR3: CASSSDTYQETQYF; DNA: TGCGCCAGCAGCTCGGATACGTACCAAGAGACCCAGTACTTC
D: NA; J: TRBJ2-3; size: NA; V: TRBV19; CDR3: CASSIQASTDTQYF; DNA: TGTGCCAGTAGTATTCAGGCAAGCACAGATACGCAGTATTTT
D: TRBD2; J: TRBJ2-7; size: NA; V: TRBV6-5; CDR3: CASSYSGVQYEQYF; DNA: TGTGCCAGCAGTTACAGCGGGGTTCAATACGAGCAGTACTTC
D: NA; J: TRBJ2-7; size: NA; V: TRBV5-6; CDR3: CASSLYNSYEQYF; DNA: TGTGCCAGCAGCTTGTACAACTCCTACGAGCAGTACTTC
D: NA; J: TRBJ2-7; size: NA; V: TRBV6-5; CDR3: CATWGVGSYEQYF; DNA: TGTGCCACGTGGGGGGTGGGATCCTACGAGCAGTACTTC
D: NA; J: TRBJ2-7; size: NA; V: TRBV5-6; CDR3: CASSFRQVGYYEQYF; DNA: TGTGCCAGCAGCTTCCGACAGGTGGGGTACTACGAGCAGTACTTC
D: TRBD2; J: TRBJ2-2; size: NA; V: TRBV19; CDR3: CASGAGLDTGELFF; DNA: TGTGCCAGTGGAGCGGGGCTGGACACCGGGGAGCTGTTTTTT
D: NA; J: TRBJ2-6; size: NA; V: TRBV6-5; CDR3: CASRELNSGANVLTF; DNA: TGTGCCAGCAGAGAGCTGAACTCTGGGGCCAACGTCCTGACTTTC
D: NA; J: TRBJ2-3; size: few; V: TRBV18; CDR3: CASSPSPSTDTQYF; DNA: TGTGCCAGCTCACCATCCCCTAGCACAGATACGCAGTATTTT
D: NA; J: TRBJ2-5; size: NA; V: TRBV30; CDR3: CAWGRGTQETQYF; DNA: TGTGCCTGGGGACGTGGCACCCAAGAGACCCAGTACTTC
D: TRBD2; J: TRBJ2-1; size: NA; V: TRBV11-2; CDR3: CASSLVALAGTYNEQFF; DNA: TGTGCCAGCAGCTTAGTAGCTCTAGCGGGGACCTACAATGAGCAGTTCTTC
D: TRBD2; J: TRBJ2-1; size: NA; V: TRBV6-5; CDR3: CASSYFSGRGNNEQFF; DNA: TGTGCCAGCAGTTACTTCAGCGGGAGGGGAAACAATGAGCAGTTCTTC
D: TRBD1; J: TRBJ1-1; size: NA; V: TRBV30; CDR3: CAWSAGGITEAFF; DNA: TGTGCCTGGTCCGCAGGGGGAATCACTGAAGCTTTCTTT
D: NA; J: TRBJ1-1; size: once; V: TRBV30; CDR3: CAWSVLGWTEAFF; DNA: TGTGCCTGGAGTGTTTTAGGATGGACTGAAGCTTTCTTT
D: NA; J: TRBJ1-4; size: NA; V: TRBV18; CDR3: CASSPYGQVNEKLFF; DNA: TGTGCCAGCTCACCATATGGGCAGGTTAATGAAAAACTGTTTTTT
D: NA; J: TRBJ1-1; size: NA; V: TRBV18; CDR3: CASSPRNTEAFF; DNA: TGTGCCAGCTCACCGAGGAACACTGAAGCTTTCTTT
D: NA; J: TRBJ2-6; size: once; V: TRBV10-3; CDR3: CAISGSSSGANVLTF; DNA: TGTGCCATCAGTGGGTCTAGCTCTGGGGCCAACGTCCTGACTTTC
D: NA; J: TRBJ2-4; size: NA; V: TRBV4-1; CDR3: CASSQDALAKNIQYF; DNA: TGCGCCAGCAGCCAAGATGCGTTAGCCAAAAACATTCAGTACTTC
D: NA; J: TRBJ2-5; size: NA; V: TRBV5-4; CDR3: CASSLGALGGETQYF; DNA: TGTGCCAGCAGCTTGGGTGCTCTTGGGGGGGAGACCCAGTACTTC
D: TRBD1; J: TRBJ2-7; size: NA; V: TRBV7-9; CDR3: CASSFPGQGEVEQYF; DNA: TGTGCCAGCAGCTTCCCGGGACAGGGGGAGGTCGAGCAGTACTTC
D: NA; J: TRBJ1-6; size: NA; V: TRBV21-1; CDR3: CASSKAGQGSNSPLHF; DNA: TGTGCCAGCAGCAAAGCCGGACAGGGATCCAATTCACCCCTCCACTTT
D: NA; J: TRBJ1-2; size: NA; V: TRBV7-9; CDR3: CASSSGVSGYGYTF; DNA: TGTGCCAGCAGCTCAGGTGTTTCTGGATATGGCTACACCTTC
D: TRBD1; J: TRBJ2-7; size: NA; V: TRBV5-1; CDR3: CASSVTGGPTYEQYF; DNA: TGCGCCAGCAGCGTCACAGGGGGGCCTACCTACGAGCAGTACTTC
D: NA; J: TRBJ2-7; size: NA; V: TRBV12-3/TRBV12-4; CDR3: CASSGSSYEQYF; DNA: TGTGCCAGCAGCGGAAGCTCCTACGAGCAGTACTTC
D: TRBD2; J: TRBJ2-7; size: NA; V: TRBV10-3; CDR3: CAISERVGSGGTYEQYF; DNA: TGTGCCATCAGTGAGAGGGTTGGTAGCGGGGGAACCTACGAGCAGTACTTC
D: NA; J: TRBJ2-4; size: NA; V: TRBV4-3; CDR3: CASSQDPGLATNIQYF; DNA: TGCGCCAGCAGCCAAGATCCTGGACTCGCCACTAACATTCAGTACTTC
D: TRBD1; J: TRBJ2-7; size: once; V: TRBV28; CDR3: CASSLLGGPTYEQYF; DNA: TGTGCCAGCAGTTTATTAGGGGGCCCCACCTACGAGCAGTACTTC
D: TRBD2; J: TRBJ2-7; size: NA; V: TRBV7-8; CDR3: CASSFVAGAYEQYF; DNA: TGTGCCAGCAGCTTCGTAGCGGGGGCCTACGAGCAGTACTTC
D: TRBD2; J: TRBJ2-5; size: NA; V: TRBV5-6; CDR3: CASSHRLARETQYF; DNA: TGTGCCAGCAGCCATAGACTAGCGAGAGAGACCCAGTACTTC
D: TRBD2; J: TRBJ2-7; size: NA; V: TRBV13; CDR3: CASSGLAGGSYEQYF; DNA: TGTGCCAGCAGCGGACTAGCGGGGGGCTCCTACGAGCAGTACTTC
D: NA; J: TRBJ2-7; size: NA; V: TRBV18; CDR3: CASSAPSRGYEQYF; DNA: TGTGCCAGCTCAGCCCCGTCCCGGGGTTACGAGCAGTACTTC